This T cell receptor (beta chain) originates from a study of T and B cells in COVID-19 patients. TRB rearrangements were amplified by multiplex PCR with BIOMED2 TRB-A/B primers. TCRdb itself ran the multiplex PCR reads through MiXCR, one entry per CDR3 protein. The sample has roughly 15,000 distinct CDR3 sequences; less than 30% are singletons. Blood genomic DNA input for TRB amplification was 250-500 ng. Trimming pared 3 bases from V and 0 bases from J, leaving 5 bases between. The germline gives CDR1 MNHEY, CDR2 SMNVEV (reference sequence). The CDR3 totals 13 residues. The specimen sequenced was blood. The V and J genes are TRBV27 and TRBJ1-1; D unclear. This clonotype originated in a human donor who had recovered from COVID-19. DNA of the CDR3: TGTGCCAGCAGTTTCACCATGAACACTGAAGCTTTCTTT. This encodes CASSFTMNTEAFF.